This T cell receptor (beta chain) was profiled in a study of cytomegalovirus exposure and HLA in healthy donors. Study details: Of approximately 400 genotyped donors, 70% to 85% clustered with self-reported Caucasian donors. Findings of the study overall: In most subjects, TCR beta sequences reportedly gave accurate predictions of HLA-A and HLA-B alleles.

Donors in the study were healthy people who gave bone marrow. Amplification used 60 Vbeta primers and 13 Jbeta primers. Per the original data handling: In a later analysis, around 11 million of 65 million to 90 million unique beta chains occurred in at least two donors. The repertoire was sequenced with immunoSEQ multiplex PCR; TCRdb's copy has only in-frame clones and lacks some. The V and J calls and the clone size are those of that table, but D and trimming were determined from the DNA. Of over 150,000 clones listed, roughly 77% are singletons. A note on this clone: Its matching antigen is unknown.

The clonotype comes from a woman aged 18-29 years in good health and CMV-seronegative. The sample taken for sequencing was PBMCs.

The CDR3 region is CASSLRGPNTQYF. The CDR3 DNA follows: TGTGCCAGCAGCTTAAGGGGTCCGAATACGCAGTATTTT. The chain links TRBV5-6 to TRBJ2-3; D is possibly TRBD1 (5 bases). The V end was cut by 2 bases, the J end by 7 bases, with 11 bases between. CDR3 length equals 13 residues. Germline CDR1 and CDR2: SGHDT and YYEEEE.